Below are 13 T cell receptor beta chains sequenced from a single sample in a study of blood T cell repertoires in COVID-19 (dated by TCRdb to the early 2020s). The library was obtained by the immunoSEQ multiplex PCR assay. As stored in TCRdb, this immuneACCESS dataset retains in-frame rearrangements with V and J assigned. A fraction of the clones does not appear; measured against another copy, unresolved V genes explain less than half of the discrepancy, and the remainder lacks a known reason. This sample has 350,000 to 500,000 clones in its table, and roughly 90% of those were observed once. 0.8% to 0.9% of the sample lies in the top ten. The sequenced material came from peripheral blood. Receptors were obtained from a young man with COVID-19, enrolled during active disease.

The CDR3 DNA is TGCAGTGCTAGAGCTGATACGCAGTATTTT. Protein: CSARADTQYF. The chain has TRBV20-1 and TRBJ2-3; no reliable D call. V lost 1 base, J lost 6 bases, and 2 bases lay in between. Germline V CDR1 and CDR2: DFQATT, SNEGSKA (reference sequence). The CDR3 has 10 amino acids.

The chain has TRBV11-2 and TRBJ2-5, with a possible D match to TRBD2 (5 bases). Germline loops: CDR1 SGHAT, CDR2 FQNNGV. This CDR3 is built from 13 residues. V was trimmed by 0 bases and J by 5 bases, leaving 7 bases between them. The CDR3 region is CASSLETGETQYF. The CDR3 bases are TGTGCCAGCAGCTTAGAAACGGGGGAGACCCAGTACTTC.

V usage is TRBV7-8 and J usage is TRBJ2-7, with 8 bases identical to TRBD1. Per the germline V gene, CDR1 is SGHVS and CDR2 is FQNEAQ. The CDR3 length is 15 residues. V shed 1 base, J shed 2 bases, and the junction held 4 bases outside the gene matches. The CDR3 nucleotides are TGTGCCAGCAGCTTAGTTCGGACAGGGACCTACGAGCAGTACTTC. Its protein product is CASSLVRTGTYEQYF.

The chain employs TRBV3-1 (or the pseudogene TRBV3-2) and TRBJ1-2; the D is unclear. Looked up from germline, CDR1 is LGHDT and CDR2 is YNNKEL (reference sequence). This CDR3 has 14 amino acids. V lost 2 bases to trimming and J lost 4 bases, with 11 bases between them. In DNA, the CDR3 is TGTGCCAGCAGCCAAAGATCGTCAGTCTATGGCTACACCTTC. Its protein is CASSQRSSVYGYTF.

This sequence joins TRBV12-3 or TRBV12-4 and TRBJ2-5, with D perhaps matching TRBD2 (6 bases). V dropped 6 bases and J dropped 5 bases, with 13 bases sitting between them. There are 13 residues in the CDR3. CDR3 sequence: CASSSGTLETQYF. CDR3 nucleotide sequence: TGTGCCAGCAGCTCCGGGACTCTCGAGACCCAGTACTTC.

For the CDR3, the DNA is TGTGCCAGCAGCTTAGCGCCGGAGCGGGGGAAAGAGACCCAGTACTTC. This sequence encodes CASSLAPERGKETQYF. The chain has TRBV7-8 and TRBJ2-5; 8 bases align to TRBD2. CDR1 is SGHVS and CDR2 is FQNEAQ in the germline V gene. With 0 bases clipped from V and 3 bases from J, the junction kept 6 bases outside the gene matches. CDR3 length equals 16 residues. Supplemented by reference TRBV7-8 and TRBJ2-5, the full variable domain reads GAGVSQSPRYKVAKRGQDVALRCDPISGHVSLFWYQQALGQGPEFLTYFQNEAQLDKSGLPSDRFFAERPEGSVSTLKIQRTQQEDSAVYLCASSLAPERGKETQYFGPGTRLLVL.

This chain links TRBV6-5 with TRBJ1-1; 10 bases are a match to TRBD1. The V gene's germline CDR1 is MNHEY and CDR2 SVGAGI. V gave up 8 bases and J gave up 11 bases; unmatched junction bases: 17. The CDR3 extends over 15 amino acids. The CDR3 region is CASQPRTPGQGWAFF. The CDR3 bases are TGTGCCAGCCAGCCACGGACCCCGGGACAGGGGTGGGCTTTCTTT.

This chain joins TRBV2 and TRBJ2-2, with unresolved D. Per germline, CDR1 SNHLY and CDR2 FYNNEI. V shed 4 bases and J shed 2 bases, with 8 bases lying between them. This CDR3 contains 14 residues. The CDR3 sequence: CASSVYINTGELFF. As DNA, the CDR3 is TGTGCCAGCAGTGTTTACATAAACACCGGGGAGCTGTTTTTT.

This CDR3 reads CASSLRLRDTQYF. The DNA for the CDR3 is TGTGCCAGCAGTTTACGTCTGCGGGATACGCAGTATTTT. The chain is built from TRBV28 and TRBJ2-3; D uncertain. V was pared by 2 bases and J by 6 bases, with 9 bases between. This CDR3 region has 13 residues. Germline loops: CDR1 MDHEN, CDR2 SYDVKM.

CDR3 residues: CSVAQGVGETQYF. CDR3 sequence (DNA): TGCAGCGTTGCTCAGGGGGTAGGAGAGACCCAGTACTTC. The chain links TRBV29-1 to TRBJ2-5; 7 bases line up with TRBD1. CDR1 and CDR2 from the germline V gene are SQVTM and ANQGSEA. The CDR3 is 13 amino acids. V lost 4 bases and J lost 4; bases outside the gene matches: 6.

The count of this clone is one. The rearrangement links TRBV11-2 to TRBJ2-7; D is perhaps TRBD2 (6 bases). Germline-derived CDR1 and CDR2 are SGHAT and FQNNGV. This CDR3 is built from 13 residues. V was trimmed by 5 bases and J by 5 bases, leaving 13 bases between them. The CDR3 loop is CASSRHGGDEQYF. For the CDR3, the DNA is TGTGCCAGCAGCCGACACGGAGGGGACGAGCAGTACTTC.

This clone came up once. The rearrangement uses TRBV6-5 and TRBJ2-3; D is ambiguous. Germline CDR1 reads MNHEY; CDR2 reads SVGAGI. V was cut by 6 bases and J by 4 bases, with 5 bases left in between. CDR3 size: 11 residues. CDR3 coding DNA: TGTGCCAGCAGGAGGTCAGATACGCAGTATTTT. This encodes CASRRSDTQYF.

The genes are TRBV6-5 and TRBJ1-5; tentative D call: TRBD1 (6 bases). Per the germline V gene, CDR1 is MNHEY and CDR2 is SVGAGI. This CDR3 contains 15 residues. Between the trimmed V and J ends, which lost 4 bases and 5 bases, there was a span of 15 bases. Here the CDR3 DNA reads TGTGCCAGCAGTTCCGCCGGGACACCAGATCAGCCCCAGCATTTT. Its translation: CASSSAGTPDQPQHF.